The T cell receptor (beta chain) under discussion was sequenced for a study of blood T cell repertoires in COVID-19. Germline V gene lookup returns CDR1 DFQATT and CDR2 SNEGSKA (reference sequence). The J segment lost 3 bases and the V segment lost 3 bases, leaving 5 bases of the junction unmatched. This CDR3 has 14 residues. The authors' processing: By means of reference gene primer amplification, nucleated cell counts were estimated. Here immunoSEQ multiplex PCR was the method, and the copy in TCRdb shows in-frame clones only, minus some. That table furnishes V, J and clone size, whereas the DNA furnished D and trimming. The sample records some 510,000 clones, 88% being singletons. Before being deemed recovered, Cohort 3 donors had two negative PCRs, clearance, or symptom resolution.

The chain links TRBV20-1 to TRBJ1-5; 7 nucleotides line up with TRBD1. This TCR was sampled from a woman aged 35 to 49 who had recovered from COVID-19. Source material: PBMCs or T cells enriched from blood (not recorded which). This chain's CDR3 is CSASDDRDNQPQHF. CDR3 nucleotides: TGCAGTGCTAGTGACGACAGGGACAATCAGCCCCAGCATTTT.